The present T cell receptor beta chain was sequenced within a study of vaccination effects on CD4 cells after COVID-19 (dated by TCRdb to between 2021 and 2024). For context, the study as a whole: Each participant got two doses of an mRNA SARS-CoV-2 vaccine, either BNT162b2 or mRNA-1273. The study compared SARS-CoV-2 spike-specific CD4+ TCR repertoires before and after mRNA vaccination in COVID-19 convalescent patients and infection-naive vaccine recipients. Altogether, around eleven COVID-19 convalescent patients and 4 SARS-CoV-2-naive healthy vaccine recipients made up the full study. Cultures from other donors in the study were sequenced using the Oncomine TCR Beta short-read assay on an Illumina iSeq 100.

The ViraFEST assay stimulated PBMC with viral peptide pools and then used TCR sequencing to identify antigen-specific CD4+ T cell clonotypes by expansion. After around 11 days of culture, CD4+ T cells were isolated with the EasySep CD4+ T cell isolation kit. None of the healthy vaccine recipients had a prior SARS-CoV-2 infection, which was confirmed by nucleocapsid antibody tests that came back negative both before and after vaccination. Two million PBMC per well were cultured with roughly 10 ug/ml peptides in IMDM containing roughly 5% human AB serum, around 9.7 IU/ml IL-2 and gentamicin. Half of the culture medium was replaced with fresh IL-2-containing medium on days 3 and 7. Unless noted otherwise, every peptide stimulation condition was cultured in triplicate wells. PBMC were separated from whole blood using Ficoll-Paque Plus gradient centrifugation and were then either cryopreserved at -140C or used fresh. The spike proteins of SARS-CoV-2 and of the common cold coronaviruses HCoV-NL63, HCoV-OC43 and HCoV-229E were spanned by overlapping peptide pools. Genomic DNA was extracted from cultured CD4+ T cells with the QIAamp micro DNA kit.

The CDR3 runs 13 residues from the cysteine to the phenylalanine. Only CDR3 DNA is held: 39 bases, read in frame from base 1. The germline V gene encodes CDR1 SGDLS and CDR2 YYNGEE. Deletion took 0 bases off V and 0 bases off J, with a span of 3 bases between the germline ends. Libraries were made using the immunoSEQ multiplex PCR assay. DNA from the cultured and isolated CD4+ T cells underwent TCR beta CDR3 sequencing. As for the original processing: Non-productive TCR sequences were discarded, and reads were trimmed to the CDR3 region, with only CDR3s of 7 or more amino acids retained. Antigen-specific clonotypes were identified using the MANAFEST web app by comparison of expansion in peptide wells against reference cultures. For clones to be considered positive, expansion at FDR<0.05 versus reference and all other wells, an odds ratio above 5, and a frequency above 0.1% in two replicate wells were required. Clonotypes significantly expanded in SARS-CoV-2 spike wells and in at least one common cold coronavirus spike condition were defined as cross-reactive. CDR3 similarity was assessed by Levenshtein distance with the stringdist R package, and unrooted trees were built with ape in R 3.6.1. TCRdb carries this immuneACCESS record with in-frame sequences only. Its versions omit some clonotypes, under half of them owing to an unresolved V gene in the studies checked, with the rest unexplained. The V and J calls and clone size come from that table; D and trimming were worked out from the DNA. Across this sample there are tens of thousands of clones, with less than 80% seen only once. About 3.7% of the sample belongs to the ten largest clones.

A note on this clone: Its antigen target is currently unknown. The record has no base qualities; no much larger clone is one base away.

Findings and caveats that apply to the study as a whole: The study was limited by a small number of convalescent patients, and early post-infection timepoints were lacking. Both infection-induced and vaccine-induced clones contracted markedly at late post-vaccination timepoints, which is consistent with waning T cell responses. In healthy vaccine recipients, vaccine-induced clones were almost all SARS-CoV-2 mono-reactive, with only 1 of 255 cross-reactive with common cold coronaviruses.

The clonotype was recovered from a human donor who received a COVID-19 vaccine. The sequences come from CD4+ T cells from PBMCs cultured with HCoV-OC43 spike peptides, collected before COVID-19 vaccination. Sample cell subset or site, as interpreted from the label and publication: HCoV-OC43 spike overlapping peptide pool stimulation. The rearrangement combines TRBV9 with TRBJ1-1; the D gene cannot be resolved reliably. DNA sequence: TGTGCCAGCAGCGTAGATATGAACACTGAAGCTTTCTTT. This yields the protein CASSVDMNTEAFF.